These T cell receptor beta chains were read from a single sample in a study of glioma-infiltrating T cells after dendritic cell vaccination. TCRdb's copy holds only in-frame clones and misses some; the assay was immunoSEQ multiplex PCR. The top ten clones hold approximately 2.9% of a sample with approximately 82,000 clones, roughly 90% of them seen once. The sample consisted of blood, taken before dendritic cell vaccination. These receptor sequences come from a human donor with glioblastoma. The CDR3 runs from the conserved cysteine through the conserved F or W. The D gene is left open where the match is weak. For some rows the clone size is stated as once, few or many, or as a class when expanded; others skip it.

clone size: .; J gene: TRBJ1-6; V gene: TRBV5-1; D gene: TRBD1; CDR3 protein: CASSWTGEGSTSPLHF; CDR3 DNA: TGCGCCAGCAGCTGGACAGGGGAAGGGAGTACTTCACCCCTCCACTTT
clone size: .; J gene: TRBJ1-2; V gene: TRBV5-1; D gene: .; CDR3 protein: CASSLGQDFYGYTF; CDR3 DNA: TGCGCCAGCAGCTTGGGGCAGGACTTCTATGGCTACACCTTC
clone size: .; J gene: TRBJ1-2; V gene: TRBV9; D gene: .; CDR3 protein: CASSVGSNYGYTF; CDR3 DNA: TGTGCCAGCAGCGTCGGGAGTAACTATGGCTACACCTTC
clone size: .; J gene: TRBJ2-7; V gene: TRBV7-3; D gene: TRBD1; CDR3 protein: CASSSTGGMSEQYF; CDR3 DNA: TGTGCCAGCAGTTCTACAGGGGGTATGAGCGAGCAGTACTTC
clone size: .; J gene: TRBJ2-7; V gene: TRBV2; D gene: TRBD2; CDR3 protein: CASSPRGGNYEQYF; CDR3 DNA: TGTGCCAGCAGCCCCCGGGGAGGGAACTACGAGCAGTACTTC
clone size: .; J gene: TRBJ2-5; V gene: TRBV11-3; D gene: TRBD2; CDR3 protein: CASSLDRVVAGAETQYF; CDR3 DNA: TGTGCCAGCAGCTTAGATCGTGTGGTAGCGGGAGCAGAGACCCAGTACTTC
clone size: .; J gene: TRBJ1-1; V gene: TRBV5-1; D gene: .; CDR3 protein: CASSLGSGNVDEAFF; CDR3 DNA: TGCGCCAGCAGCTTGGGCTCAGGGAATGTGGATGAAGCTTTCTTT
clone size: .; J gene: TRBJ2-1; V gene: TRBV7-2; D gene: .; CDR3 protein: CASTTSGSSYNEQFF; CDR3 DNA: TGTGCCAGCACCACAAGCGGAAGCTCCTACAATGAGCAGTTCTTC
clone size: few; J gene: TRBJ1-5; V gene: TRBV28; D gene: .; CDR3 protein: CASSLNQDQPQHF; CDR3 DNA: TGTGCCAGCAGTTTAAATCAGGATCAGCCCCAGCATTTT
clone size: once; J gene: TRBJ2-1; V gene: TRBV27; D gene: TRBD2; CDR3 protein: CASSFVAGGRNEQFF; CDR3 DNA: TGTGCCAGCAGTTTCGTAGCGGGAGGGCGGAATGAGCAGTTCTTC
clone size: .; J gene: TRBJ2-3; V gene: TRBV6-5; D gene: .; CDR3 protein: CASSYNEGTHTDTQYF; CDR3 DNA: TGTGCCAGCAGTTACAACGAGGGAACTCACACAGATACGCAGTATTTT
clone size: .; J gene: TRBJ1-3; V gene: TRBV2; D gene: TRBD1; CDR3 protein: CASSLGQGNGNTIYF; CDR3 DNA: TGTGCCAGCAGTTTGGGACAGGGGAATGGAAACACCATATATTTT